What follows are 22 T cell receptor beta chains derived from one specimen sequenced in a study of CD8 T cells in Susac syndrome (dated by TCRdb to about 2019). Libraries were made using the immunoSEQ multiplex PCR assay. RNA was extracted with the RNeasy kit and roughly 0.5 to 1 ug was reverse transcribed using random hexamers. TCRdb passed the public sequencing reads through fastp at Q25 and MiXCR, retaining productive beta sequences. All rows with the same CDR3 protein become a single entry with the most common DNA and genes. For this sample the table gives just over 300,000 distinct CDR3 sequences, of which about 91% were detected only once. Over 0.05% of the sample goes to the ten largest clones. Sequenced input: CD4+ T cells from PBMCs. These receptors originate from a human donor with multiple sclerosis.

The V call is TRBV10-3, the J call TRBJ2-7; 7 nucleotides line up with TRBD2. The CDR3 sequence is 15 residues long. From germline, CDR1 is ENHRY and CDR2 SYGVKD. Losses at the gene ends were 3 bases for V and 6 bases for J; bases not matched to a gene: 11. CDR3 sequence (DNA): TGTGCCATCAGTGACCGTCGCGGGAGAAACTCCGAGCAGTACTTC. Translation: CAISDRRGRNSEQYF.

This chain joins TRBV5-1 and TRBJ2-3, with TRBD2 matching over 7 bases. Trimming removed 0 bases from V and 0 bases from J; junction bases left unmatched: 10. Germline values: CDR1 SGHRS, CDR2 YFSETQ. This CDR3 region has 18 residues. This CDR3 reads CASSLVGRRGTSTDTQYF. In DNA, the CDR3 is TGCGCCAGCAGCTTGGTCGGGAGGAGGGGTACTAGCACAGATACGCAGTATTTT. Full variable domain (rest looked up from reference TRBV5-1 and TRBJ2-3): KAGVTQTPRYLIKTRGQQVTLSCSPISGHRSVSWYQQTPGQGLQFLFEYFSETQRNKGNFPGRFSGRQFSNSRSEMNVSTLELGDSALYLCASSLVGRRGTSTDTQYFGPGTRLTVL.

This sequence joins TRBV20-1 and TRBJ2-3; maybe TRBD2 (5 bases). The germline V and J ends were trimmed by 5 bases and 0 bases, with 15 bases remaining between them. The length of the CDR3 is 15 residues. The germline V gene encodes CDR1 DFQATT and CDR2 SNEGSKA (reference sequence). DNA for the CDR3: TGCAGTGCTGCGGCTTCTCTAGCTAGCACAGATACGCAGTATTTT. Protein sequence: CSAAASLASTDTQYF.

This chain uses TRBV3-1 with TRBJ1-2, with D possibly TRBD1 on 6 matching bases. This CDR3 comprises 14 residues. Germline V gives CDR1 LGHDT, CDR2 YNNKEL (reference sequence). V lost 0 bases and J lost 6, with 11 bases in between. The CDR3 DNA reads as TGTGCCAGCAGCCAAGATTTCAGGGGTGATGGCTACACCTTC. Protein product: CASSQDFRGDGYTF.

The V gene is TRBV30, the J gene TRBJ1-5; 9 bases match TRBD1. This CDR3 has 15 amino acids. V lost 3 bases, J lost 4 bases, and 7 bases stayed unmatched. The V gene's germline CDR1 is GTSNPN and CDR2 SVGIG (reference sequence). This chain's CDR3 is CAWSAGTGINQPQHF. The CDR3 coding sequence is TGTGCCTGGAGCGCCGGGACAGGGATAAATCAGCCCCAGCATTTT.

This chain uses TRBV2 with TRBJ1-4; perhaps TRBD1 as D (6 bases). CDR1 SNHLY and CDR2 FYNNEI come from the germline V gene. The V and J ends lost 4 bases and 11 bases respectively, with 17 bases between them. CDR3 length: 14 residues. Written as DNA, the CDR3 is TGTGCCAGCAGTGTCGGTATTCGGGGGGCCAAACTGTTTTTT. Translation: CASSVGIRGAKLFF.

This clonotype was counted between two and nine times. In nucleotides, the CDR3 is TGTGCCAGCAGCCCCCCGGGACTAGCGGGGGGCACCGGGGAGCTGTTTTTT. Its protein product is CASSPPGLAGGTGELFF. The V call is TRBV7-3, the J call TRBJ2-2; 15 nucleotides agree with TRBD2. After removal of 5 bases from V and 4 bases from J, the junction contained 5 bases not matched to a gene. Germline lookup yields CDR1 SGHTA and CDR2 FQGTGA. The CDR3 consists of 17 residues.

The chain recombines TRBV3-1 with TRBJ2-1; 9 bases line up with TRBD2. This CDR3 is built from 15 residues. Germline lookup yields CDR1 LGHDT and CDR2 YNNKEL (reference sequence). Trimming took 1 base from V and 4 from J; bases not matched to a gene: 2. The DNA of the CDR3 is TGTGCCAGCAGCCAAGCAGCGGGAGGTTACAATGAGCAGTTCTTC. Encoded protein: CASSQAAGGYNEQFF.

The chain couples TRBV27 to TRBJ1-5, with no clear D. CDR1 is MNHEY and CDR2 is SMNVEV in the germline V gene (reference sequence). Deletions cut 4 bases from V and 11 bases from J, with 15 bases between. This CDR3 comprises 13 residues. For the CDR3, the DNA is TGTGCCAGCAGTTCCCGCCAGCGGGGTACCCAGCATTTT. Protein sequence: CASSSRQRGTQHF.

The rearrangement uses TRBV19 and TRBJ2-7; D uncertain. Trimming shortened V by 7 bases and J by 1 base, and 8 bases separated the two germline ends. The CDR3 runs 12 residues. Germline lookup yields CDR1 LNHDA and CDR2 SQIVND (reference sequence). CDR3 sequence (DNA): TGTGCCAGTAAAGGTTTTTCCTACGAGCAGTACTTC. Translated: CASKGFSYEQYF.

The V call is TRBV6-6, the J call TRBJ2-4; possibly TRBD1 for D (5 bases). CDR1 and CDR2 (germline): MNHNY, SVGAGI (reference sequence). Trimming removed 1 base at V and 8 bases at J, with 9 bases between. CDR3 length: 13 amino acids. The CDR3 spells CASSYFTGDIQYF. CDR3 sequence (DNA): TGTGCCAGCAGTTACTTTACAGGAGACATTCAGTACTTC.

This chain joins TRBV29-1 and TRBJ2-2; the D gene is possibly TRBD2 (6 bases). Germline V gives CDR1 SQVTM, CDR2 ANQGSEA. The ends were cut back, 6 bases at V and 3 bases at J, with 20 bases in the middle. This CDR3 has 16 amino acids. CDR3 DNA sequence: TGCAGCGTGGGGCGGGGAGTGGTCCCGGACACCGGGGAGCTGTTTTTT. This gives the protein CSVGRGVVPDTGELFF.

CDR3 nucleotide sequence: TGCAGTGCTAGACGTTTTCGGGACGGCCAAGAGACCCAGTACTTC. Amino acid sequence: CSARRFRDGQETQYF. The V call is TRBV20-1, the J call TRBJ2-5; tentatively, D is TRBD1 or TRBD2 (5 bases each). Between the trimmed V and J ends, which lost 2 bases and 1 base, there was a span of 14 bases. This CDR3 contains 15 residues. Looked up from germline, CDR1 is DFQATT and CDR2 is SNEGSKA (reference sequence).

The V gene is TRBV24-1, the J gene TRBJ1-5, with D perhaps TRBD1 (6 bases). Germline values: CDR1 KGHDR, CDR2 SFDVKD. The CDR3 loop spans 20 amino acids. The germline V and J ends were trimmed by 4 bases and 1 base, with 25 bases remaining between them. The chain's CDR3 is CATSDLREIGGQGSNQPQHF. DNA of the CDR3: TGTGCCACCAGTGACCTCAGGGAAATCGGGGGACAAGGGAGCAATCAGCCCCAGCATTTT.

This chain joins TRBV4-3 and TRBJ2-1, with 7 nucleotides matching TRBD2. Germline CDR1 LGHNA, CDR2 YSLEER. Trimming cost V 3 bases and J 6 bases; bases outside gene matches: 17. This CDR3 is 18 amino acids long. CDR3 nucleotide sequence: TGCGCCAGCAGCCAGAGGACTAGGGCCTCGACCGTAACCAATGAGCAGTTCTTC. This encodes CASSQRTRASTVTNEQFF.

The rearrangement joins TRBV7-9 to TRBJ2-7; the D is unclear. V dropped 4 bases and J dropped 2 bases, with 12 bases sitting between them. In germline, CDR1 is SEHNR, CDR2 FQNEAQ (reference sequence). The CDR3 has 14 amino acids. CDR3 protein: CASSSTGRTYEQYF. CDR3 nucleotides: TGTGCCAGCAGCTCAACGGGCCGTACCTACGAGCAGTACTTC. Variable domain in full (rest from reference TRBV7-9 and TRBJ2-7): DTGVSQNPRHKITKRGQNVTFRCDPISEHNRLYWYRQTLGQGPEFLTYFQNEAQLEKSRLLSDRFSAERPKGSFSTLEIQRTEQGDSAMYLCASSSTGRTYEQYFGPGTRLTVT.

V usage is TRBV3-1 and J usage is TRBJ2-1; TRBD2 matches 8 bases. With V trimmed by 5 bases and J by 10 bases, 7 bases remained unmatched. The germline V gene encodes CDR1 LGHDT and CDR2 YNNKEL (reference sequence). This CDR3 has 13 residues. The chain's CDR3 is CASSFTRGGEQFF. CDR3 nucleotides: TGTGCCAGCAGCTTCACCCGGGGGGGGGAGCAGTTCTTC.

The rearrangement uses TRBV29-1 and TRBJ1-4; no reliable D call. Germline lookup yields CDR1 SQVTM and CDR2 ANQGSEA. V gave up 3 bases and J gave up 8 bases, with 7 bases separating them. This CDR3 comprises 11 residues. The CDR3 is CSVERGEKLFF. CDR3 nucleotides: TGCAGCGTTGAGAGAGGAGAAAAACTGTTTTTT.

The genes are TRBV11-1 and TRBJ2-2; possible D gene TRBD2, 6 bases. Trimming removed 6 bases at V and 6 bases at J, with 20 bases between. The CDR3 loop spans 16 amino acids. The germline gives CDR1 SGHAT, CDR2 FQDESV (reference sequence). The chain's CDR3 is CASRTRDFSLPGELFF. CDR3 DNA: TGTGCCAGCAGGACCCGGGACTTTAGCCTCCCCGGGGAGCTGTTTTTT.

This chain joins TRBV7-8 and TRBJ2-7; 8 nucleotides line up with TRBD2. Germline loops: CDR1 SGHVS, CDR2 FQNEAQ. The CDR3 sequence is 14 residues long. The trim removed 2 bases at V and 7 bases at J, leaving 7 bases unmatched. Here the CDR3 reads CASSLRAGVGEQYF. DNA of the CDR3: TGTGCCAGCAGCTTACGAGCGGGAGTGGGGGAGCAGTACTTC.

V and J are TRBV7-6 and TRBJ1-1; no clear D gene. Trimming shortened V by 4 bases and J by 2 bases, and 20 bases separated the two germline ends. Germline lookup yields CDR1 SGHVS and CDR2 FNYEAQ. CDR3 length equals 17 residues. For the CDR3, the DNA is TGTGCCAGCAGCTGGGCAGGAGGTGAAACGCTTAACACTGAAGCTTTCTTT. This codes for CASSWAGGETLNTEAFF.

This chain connects TRBV6-9 to TRBJ2-7, with D perhaps matching TRBD1 or TRBD2 (5 bases each). Germline loops: CDR1 MNHGY, CDR2 SVAAGI. The V end lost 1 base, the J end lost 0 bases, and 13 bases lay between the germline ends. The CDR3 is 16 residues long. Written as DNA, the CDR3 is TGTGCCAGCAGTTATTGGGGCGGGCCCAGCTCCTACGAGCAGTACTTC. Protein: CASSYWGGPSSYEQYF.